This TCR beta chain was retrieved from a study of siplizumab effects on memory and regulatory T cells. Study-level points and caveats: Siplizumab significantly lowered the alloreactive sequences that could be traced to unstimulated CD4+ memory cells.

Losses at the gene ends were 5 bases for V and 5 bases for J; bases not matched to a gene: 12. CDR3 size: 15 residues. CDR1 is MDHEN, CDR2 SYDVKM, per germline. For every sample, about 10^5 TCR templates were assayed. Using immunoSEQ multiplex PCR, the repertoire was profiled, and TCRdb retains in-frame clones only, with some absent. Here the sample spans 85,000 to 130,000 clones, around 92% being singletons. In regard to this clone: As yet, its antigen is unknown.

V is TRBV28 and J is TRBJ2-7; 7 bases map to TRBD2. The clonotype was recovered from a human donor in good health. Some clones in this sample may be carry-over from other donors' samples. Sequenced sample: CD4+ T cells sorted from blood. The CDR3 nucleotides read TGTGCCAGCAGTCCCTATGGGGGGAGGGTCCACGAGCAGTACTTC. Translation gives CASSPYGGRVHEQYF. Using reference TRBV28 and TRBJ2-7 for the parts outside the CDR3, the full variable domain is DVKVTQSSRYLVKRTGEKVFLECVQDMDHENMFWYRQDPGLGLRLIYFSYDVKMKEKGDIPEGYSVSREKKERFSLILESASTNQTSMYLCASSPYGGRVHEQYFGPGTRLTVT.